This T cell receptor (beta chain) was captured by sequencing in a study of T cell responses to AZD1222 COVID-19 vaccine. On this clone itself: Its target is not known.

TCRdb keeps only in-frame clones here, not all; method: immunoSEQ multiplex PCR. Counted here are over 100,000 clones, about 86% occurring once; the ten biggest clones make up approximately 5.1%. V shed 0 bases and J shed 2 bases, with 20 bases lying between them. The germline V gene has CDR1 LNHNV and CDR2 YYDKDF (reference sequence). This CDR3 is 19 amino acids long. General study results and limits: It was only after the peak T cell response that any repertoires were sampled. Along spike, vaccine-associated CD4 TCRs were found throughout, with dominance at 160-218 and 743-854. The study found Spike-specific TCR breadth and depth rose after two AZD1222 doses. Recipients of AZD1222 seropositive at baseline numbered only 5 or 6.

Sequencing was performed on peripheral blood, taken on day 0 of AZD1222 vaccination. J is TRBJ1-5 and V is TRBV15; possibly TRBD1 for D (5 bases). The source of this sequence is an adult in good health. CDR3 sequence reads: CATSRDYWGRGAGNQPQHF. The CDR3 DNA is TGTGCCACCAGCAGAGATTACTGGGGCAGAGGAGCGGGCAATCAGCCCCAGCATTTT.